The rows below give T cell receptor beta chains drawn from one sample of a study of cytomegalovirus exposure and HLA in healthy donors. Clones were read by immunoSEQ multiplex PCR, and TCRdb kept only the in-frame ones, dropping some. This table holds about 210,000 clones, around 81% found once. Source material: PBMCs. The receptor source for this set is a woman aged 50 to 60 in good health and CMV-seropositive. CDR3s include the opening cysteine and the closing phenylalanine or tryptophan. The order of the fields is J gene, clone size, D gene, V gene, CDR3 length, CDR3 DNA, CDR3 protein. D genes are given only for firm matches. Size tells how often a clone was seen (once, few, many) or the class of an expanded clone, and some rows leave it out.

>TRBJ1-2|-|TRBD1|TRBV29-1|13
TGCAGCGTTGGAGGGGGCTCCTTCTATGGCTACACCTTC
CSVGGGSFYGYTF
>TRBJ2-1|-|-|TRBV6-6|13
TGTGCCAGCAGTTACTCATGGGGAGGAGAGCAGTTCTTC
CASSYSWGGEQFF
>TRBJ1-1|-|TRBD1|TRBV16|14
TGTGCCAGCAGAGGAGTTCGGGACAGGGGGTTTGATCTCTTT
CASRGVRDRGFDLF
>TRBJ2-3|few|-|TRBV7-8|13
TGTGCCAGCAGCTCGGGACTGTCAGATACGCAGTATTTT
CASSSGLSDTQYF
>TRBJ2-3|once|-|TRBV7-8|12
TGTGCCAGCAGCTTAACGGCAGATACGCAGTATTTT
CASSLTADTQYF
>TRBJ1-2|-|-|TRBV10-3|13
TGTGCCATCAGTCCGGACAGTTACTATGGCTACACCTTC
CAISPDSYYGYTF
>TRBJ1-1|-|TRBD1|TRBV30|17
TGTGCCTGGAGGACTCCCCGGGACAGGGGCATGAACACTGAAGCTTTCTTT
CAWRTPRDRGMNTEAFF
>TRBJ1-4|-|-|TRBV6-5|14
TGTGCCAGCAGTTACACCGGGTCGGGTGAAAAACTGTTTTTT
CASSYTGSGEKLFF
>TRBJ1-3|-|TRBD1|TRBV29-1|14
TGCAGCGCTCAGGACAGGGGCTGGGAAGACACCATATATTTT
CSAQDRGWEDTIYF
>TRBJ2-3|-|TRBD2|TRBV11-1|17
TGTGCCAGCAGCTCTCTAGGACTAGCGGGGGGGCCGGATACGCAGTATTTT
CASSSLGLAGGPDTQYF
>TRBJ2-3|-|-|TRBV5-1|14
TGCGCCAGCAGCTTGGACACATTAACAGATACGCAGTATTTT
CASSLDTLTDTQYF
>TRBJ1-4|-|-|TRBV9|15
TGTGCCAGCAGCGTTACAGGGCTATCTAATGAAAAACTGTTTTTT
CASSVTGLSNEKLFF